This T cell receptor (beta chain) was found in a study of T cell changes during pregnancy in multiple sclerosis. Here immunoSEQ multiplex PCR was the method, and the copy in TCRdb shows in-frame clones only, minus some. This sample carries 65,000 to 95,000 clones, about 93% of them seen once, and the ten largest clones take 0.95% to 1%. Between the trimmed V and J ends, which lost 5 bases and 0 bases, there was a span of 23 bases. The CDR3 length is 18 residues. Germline V CDR1 and CDR2: MDHEN, SYDVKM. This receptor was obtained from a female donor in good health, enrolled as a control in a pregnancy study. This rearrangement joins TRBV28 to TRBJ2-7; tentatively, D is TRBD1 (5 bases). This specimen was peripheral blood, taken in the second trimester of pregnancy. The CDR3 region is CASSPILLTVSYSYEQYF. The CDR3, as DNA: TGTGCCAGCAGTCCGATCCTATTGACAGTTTCCTACTCCTACGAGCAGTACTTC. Together with reference TRBV28 and TRBJ2-7, the CDR3 gives the full variable domain: DVKVTQSSRYLVKRTGEKVFLECVQDMDHENMFWYRQDPGLGLRLIYFSYDVKMKEKGDIPEGYSVSREKKERFSLILESASTNQTSMYLCASSPILLTVSYSYEQYFGPGTRLTVT.